What follows is one T cell receptor beta chain and its context. This entry comes from a study of glioma-infiltrating T cells after dendritic cell vaccination. Up to about 2 ug genomic DNA was used for TCRB CDR3 amplification. Clones were read by immunoSEQ multiplex PCR, and TCRdb kept only the in-frame ones, dropping some. The sample holds around 37,000 clones; 70% to 85% are singletons and the top ten take over 6.5%. The CDR3 has 13 amino acids. Germline CDR1 is ENHRY and CDR2 is SYGVKD. Unmatched junction bases numbered 0, after V lost 6 bases and J lost 3 bases. Here the sequenced sample was blood, taken before dendritic cell vaccination. The rearrangement joins TRBV10-3 to TRBJ1-2; 11 bases map to TRBD1. The clonotype originates from a human donor with glioblastoma. The CDR3 loop reads CAIRGQGDYGYTF. CDR3 sequence (DNA): TGTGCCATCAGGGGACAGGGGGACTATGGCTACACCTTC.